These 10 T cell receptor beta chains came from one sample sequenced in a study of early T cells in non-severe SARS-CoV-2 infection. Each CDR3 protein gets one entry after TCRdb re-called the 5' RACE reads with MiXCR. The profile shows tens of thousands of distinct CDR3 sequences, 9.5% to 15% of them singletons. Sequencing used whole blood. The receptors stem from an adult who was a healthcare worker with PCR-confirmed SARS-CoV-2 infection or an uninfected control (not recorded which).

The chain couples TRBV6-6 to TRBJ2-1; 13 bases map to TRBD2. V gave up 8 bases and J gave up 7 bases; unmatched junction bases: 20. The CDR3 is made up of 19 amino acids. CDR1 and CDR2 from the germline V gene are MNHNY and SVGAGI (reference sequence). CDR3 loop: CASYPGRGLAGLGRNEQFF. CDR3 in DNA: TGTGCCAGCTACCCAGGGAGGGGACTAGCGGGGCTAGGGAGGAATGAGCAGTTCTTC.

At least ten counts were recorded for this clonotype. In nucleotides, the CDR3 is TGCAGCGTTGGGCCAGGGGGGACTAGTGAGCAGTTCTTC. This sequence encodes CSVGPGGTSEQFF. The chain has TRBV29-1 and TRBJ2-1, with a possible D match to TRBD2 (8 bases). The CDR3 has 13 amino acids. With 4 bases removed from V and 9 bases from J, the gap between germline ends came to 16 bases. Germline loops: CDR1 SQVTM, CDR2 ANQGSEA.

This chain uses TRBV2 with TRBJ1-2; D is unresolved. This CDR3 comprises 12 residues. Germline V gene lookup returns CDR1 SNHLY and CDR2 FYNNEI. V was trimmed by 11 bases and J by 6 bases, leaving 16 bases between them. The CDR3 bases are TGTGCCCTCTCCGGCAGAACGGATGGCTACACCTTC. Translating it yields CALSGRTDGYTF.

The J gene is TRBJ2-7, the V gene TRBV9; TRBD1 matches at 10 bases. V dropped 0 bases and J dropped 7; count of bases not matched to a gene: 7. The CDR3 spans 15 residues. Germline V CDR1 and CDR2: SGDLS, YYNGEE. CDR3: CASSVGDRGSREQYF. CDR3 sequence (DNA): TGTGCCAGCAGCGTAGGGGACAGGGGATCTCGGGAGCAGTACTTC.

This chain connects TRBV9 to TRBJ2-7; 8 bases agree with TRBD2. The CDR3 is 16 amino acids. From germline, CDR1 is SGDLS and CDR2 YYNGEE. Trimming at V came to 2 bases and at J to 5 bases, leaving 12 bases not matched to a gene. Written as DNA, the CDR3 is TGTGCCAGCAGCGTGGATCAAGCGGGAGCATTCCACGAGCAGTACTTC. It encodes CASSVDQAGAFHEQYF.

This clonotype was counted only a few times. The V and J genes are TRBV28 and TRBJ1-4; D gene ambiguous. From germline, CDR1 is MDHEN and CDR2 SYDVKM. With 4 bases removed from V and 6 bases from J, the gap between germline ends came to 9 bases. The CDR3 sequence is 13 residues long. The CDR3 nucleotides are TGTGCCAGCAGTTCCCATCAACATGAAAAACTGTTTTTT. Amino acids: CASSSHQHEKLFF.

This chain links TRBV30 with TRBJ2-3, with D perhaps matching TRBD1 (5 bases). The CDR3 length is 13 residues. Germline lookup yields CDR1 GTSNPN and CDR2 SVGIG (reference sequence). The ends were cut back, 3 bases at V and 1 base at J, with 8 bases in the middle. CDR3 region: CAWSLGGTDTQYF. Here the CDR3 DNA reads TGTGCCTGGAGCCTAGGGGGCACAGATACGCAGTATTTT.

V is TRBV3-1 and J is TRBJ2-7, with D hard to call. The V end lost 2 bases, the J end lost 6 bases, and 23 bases lay between the germline ends. The CDR3 contains 17 residues. CDR1 and CDR2 from the germline V gene are LGHDT and YNNKEL (reference sequence). Here the CDR3 reads CASSQSGRNLFPLEQYF. The CDR3 DNA reads TGTGCCAGCAGCCAATCCGGCCGAAACCTCTTCCCTCTCGAGCAGTACTTC.

Here the CDR3 DNA reads TGTGCCAGCAGTTACGTCGGACTAGCGGGTAACAATGAGCAGTTCTTC. Its translation: CASSYVGLAGNNEQFF. This chain uses TRBV6-5 with TRBJ2-1, with TRBD2 matching 11 bases. Germline V lookup: CDR1 MNHEY, CDR2 SVGAGI. J gave up 5 bases and V 2 bases, and 5 bases lay outside the gene matches. The CDR3 is made up of 16 amino acids.

This clonotype was observed at least ten times. For the CDR3, the DNA is TGTGCCAGCATTACAGGGCAGAGCAATGAGCAGTTCTTC. The encoded protein is CASITGQSNEQFF. The chain links TRBV2 to TRBJ2-1, with a possible D match to TRBD1 (6 bases). The CDR3 has 13 amino acids. Looked up from germline, CDR1 is SNHLY and CDR2 is FYNNEI. Trimming took 7 bases from V and 6 from J, leaving 13 bases between them.